Presented here are 28 T cell receptor beta chains from one specimen sequenced in a study of long-term antiretroviral therapy in people with HIV. Researchers report immunoSEQ v3.0 was run at survey level. The table came from immunoSEQ multiplex PCR; TCRdb's copy has only in-frame clones and leaves some out. The table shows 11,000 to 15,000 clones, with around 82% occurring only once. The starting material was unsorted PBMCs, obtained 3.1 years after starting antiretroviral therapy. These receptors originate from a man aged 40-55 years with HIV.

The chain couples TRBV7-9 to TRBJ2-3; tentative D call: TRBD1 (5 bases). The CDR3 extends over 14 amino acids. Trimming removed 3 bases at V and 2 bases at J, with 9 bases between. Germline V gives CDR1 SEHNR, CDR2 FQNEAQ (reference sequence). As DNA, the CDR3 is TGTGCCAGCAGCTTCCAGGGCCCCACAGATACGCAGTATTTT. It is translated as CASSFQGPTDTQYF.

The chain couples TRBV5-6 to TRBJ2-7; perhaps TRBD2 as D (6 bases). This CDR3 has 13 residues. The ends were cut back, 0 bases at V and 3 bases at J, with 7 bases in the middle. Per the germline V gene, CDR1 is SGHDT and CDR2 is YYEEEE. The CDR3 coding sequence is TGTGCCAGCAGCTTGGGGGGGGACTACGAGCAGTACTTC. It translates to CASSLGGDYEQYF.

V usage is TRBV9 and J usage is TRBJ2-2; D unresolved. The germline V gene has CDR1 SGDLS and CDR2 YYNGEE. Trimming took 3 bases from V and 5 from J, leaving 5 bases between them. This CDR3 is built from 12 residues. The CDR3 nucleotides are TGTGCCAGCAGCGCCTATACCGGGGAGCTGTTTTTT. It encodes CASSAYTGELFF.

CDR3: CASRTSGGYSTDTQYF. The DNA of the CDR3 is TGTGCCAGCAGAACTAGCGGGGGGTATAGCACAGATACGCAGTATTTT. The rearrangement uses TRBV27 and TRBJ2-3, with TRBD2 identical over 12 bases. V shed 6 bases, J shed 0 bases, and the junction held 4 bases outside the gene matches. This CDR3 has 16 residues. Germline V lookup: CDR1 MNHEY, CDR2 SMNVEV (reference sequence).

V usage is TRBV11-2 and J usage is TRBJ1-2; 9 bases are a match to TRBD1. Unmatched junction bases numbered 6, after V lost 5 bases and J lost 2 bases. Per the germline V gene, CDR1 is SGHAT and CDR2 is FQNNGV. The CDR3 spans 15 residues. The CDR3 loop is CASSPTGGENYGYTF. CDR3 nucleotides: TGTGCCAGCAGCCCAACAGGGGGCGAGAACTATGGCTACACCTTC.

This clone was picked up a small number of times. V gene TRBV6-1 combines with J gene TRBJ1-2; D remains unclear. Deletions cut 4 bases from V and 4 bases from J, with 10 bases between. The CDR3 contains 13 residues. In germline, CDR1 is MNHNS, CDR2 SASEGT. CDR3 amino acids: CASSVGLGYGYTF. CDR3 DNA: TGTGCCAGCAGTGTAGGGTTAGGCTATGGCTACACCTTC.

The chain uses TRBV11-3 and TRBJ2-7; 9 bases agree with TRBD2. Trimming at V came to 5 bases and at J to 2 bases, leaving 7 bases not matched to a gene. Germline loops: CDR1 SGHNT, CDR2 YENEEA. The CDR3 covers 15 residues. DNA of the CDR3: TGTGCCAGCAGCCCGGGTAGCGGGGGCGCCTACGAGCAGTACTTC. Its protein product is CASSPGSGGAYEQYF.

The V gene is TRBV30, the J gene TRBJ2-7, with 9 positions matching TRBD2. Looked up from germline, CDR1 is GTSNPN and CDR2 is SVGIG (reference sequence). J lost 1 base, V lost 0 bases, and 4 bases had no gene match. The CDR3 contains 15 residues. CDR3 residues: CAWSVGLAGSYEQYF. The CDR3 DNA reads TGTGCCTGGAGTGTAGGGCTAGCGGGGTCCTACGAGCAGTACTTC.

The chain combines TRBV6-1 with TRBJ1-2; no reliable D call. Germline V gives CDR1 MNHNS, CDR2 SASEGT. The V and J ends lost 3 bases and 14 bases respectively, with 19 bases between them. The CDR3 is made up of 13 amino acids. The CDR3 spells CASSDMSSRLGTF. Written as DNA, the CDR3 is TGTGCCAGCAGTGATATGTCGTCCCGCCTGGGGACCTTC.

CDR3: CASSQWQNQPQHF. The DNA of the CDR3 is TGTGCCAGCAGCCAATGGCAGAATCAGCCCCAGCATTTT. The genes are TRBV16 and TRBJ1-5; the D is unclear. The CDR3 loop spans 13 amino acids. Germline CDR1 reads KGHSY; CDR2 reads FQNENV. V was cut by 1 base and J by 4 bases, with 5 bases left in between.

The chain couples TRBV5-6 to TRBJ2-1, with D perhaps matching TRBD1 (6 bases). Germline V gives CDR1 SGHDT, CDR2 YYEEEE. Deletions cut 4 bases from V and 2 bases from J, with 16 bases between. This CDR3 is 16 amino acids long. The chain's CDR3 is CASSPQTGLAYNEQFF. DNA for the CDR3: TGTGCCAGCAGCCCGCAAACAGGGTTGGCCTACAATGAGCAGTTCTTC.

The chain is built from TRBV6-5 and TRBJ2-2; TRBD1 matches at 9 bases. CDR1 and CDR2 (germline): MNHEY, SVGAGI. V lost 3 bases and J lost 4; bases outside the gene matches: 6. The CDR3 has 16 residues. The CDR3 sequence: CASSYRDREITGELFF. In nucleotides, the CDR3 is TGTGCCAGCAGTTATCGGGACAGGGAAATCACCGGGGAGCTGTTTTTT.

J is TRBJ2-3 and V is TRBV4-1; maybe TRBD1 (6 bases). Trimming took off 1 base at V and 5 bases at J, with 10 bases between the two ends. Germline V lookup: CDR1 MGHRA, CDR2 YSYEKL. The CDR3 loop spans 14 amino acids. The DNA for the CDR3 is TGCGCCAGCAGCCAAGCCCCGGACAGAGATACGCAGTATTTT. This encodes CASSQAPDRDTQYF.

This rearrangement joins TRBV19 to TRBJ1-1; D is undetermined. There are 13 residues in the CDR3. The V and J ends lost 3 bases and 0 bases respectively, with 5 bases between them. Per the germline V gene, CDR1 is LNHDA and CDR2 is SQIVND (reference sequence). CDR3 sequence reads: CASSIDLNTEAFF. The CDR3 bases are TGTGCCAGTAGTATTGACCTGAACACTGAAGCTTTCTTT.

This clone was counted between two and nine times. The V gene is TRBV6-5, the J gene TRBJ1-6; 9 nucleotides match TRBD1. The CDR3 spans 15 residues. The V gene's germline CDR1 is MNHEY and CDR2 SVGAGI. With 8 bases clipped from V and 5 bases from J, the junction kept 7 bases outside the gene matches. Written as DNA, the CDR3 is TGTGCCAGCGGAAGACAGGGGGTAGATAATTCACCCCTCCACTTT. Amino acid sequence: CASGRQGVDNSPLHF.

The CDR3: CASSLGTGPTYGYTF. The CDR3 DNA reads as TGTGCCAGCAGCTTAGGGACAGGGCCCACCTATGGCTACACCTTC. The rearrangement joins TRBV11-3 to TRBJ1-2, with 8 bases identical to TRBD1. The CDR3 spans 15 residues. After removal of 1 base from V and 4 bases from J, the junction contained 5 bases not matched to a gene. CDR1 and CDR2 (germline): SGHNT, YENEEA.

The chain is built from TRBV15 and TRBJ1-1; 7 nucleotides align to TRBD1. J was trimmed by 5 bases and V by 5 bases; bases with no gene match: 20. The CDR3 spans 18 residues. CDR1 and CDR2 (germline): LNHNV, YYDKDF (reference sequence). CDR3 DNA: TGTGCCACCAGCGGCTCCCGCGGGGACAGCTTAAAAGGAACTGAAGCTTTCTTT. Its protein is CATSGSRGDSLKGTEAFF.

By share, this clone ranks as hyperexpanded (1% or more). This chain uses TRBV5-6 with TRBJ2-3; 12 bases fit TRBD1. Per germline, CDR1 SGHDT and CDR2 YYEEEE. The CDR3 runs 16 residues. Trimming at V came to 3 bases and at J to 4 bases, leaving 6 bases not matched to a gene. CDR3 nucleotides: TGTGCCAGCAGCTGGGGACAGGGGGCGCTGGCAGATACGCAGTATTTT. The encoded protein is CASSWGQGALADTQYF.

This sequence joins TRBV7-2 and TRBJ2-6, with a possible D match to TRBD1 (6 bases). Germline V gene lookup returns CDR1 SGHTA and CDR2 FQGNSA. The CDR3 is made up of 19 amino acids. Trimming left V 2 bases short and J 2 bases short, with 19 bases between. The CDR3 protein is CASSLHPQGMLAGANVLTF. The CDR3 DNA follows: TGTGCCAGCAGCTTACACCCACAGGGAATGTTAGCTGGGGCCAACGTCCTGACTTTC. Supplemented by reference TRBV7-2 and TRBJ2-6, the full variable domain reads GAGVSQSPSNKVTEKGKDVELRCDPISGHTALYWYRQSLGQGLEFLIYFQGNSAPDKSGLPSDRFSAERTGGSVSTLTIQRTQQEDSAVYLCASSLHPQGMLAGANVLTFGAGSRLTVL.

The chain combines TRBV14 with TRBJ1-1; D unresolved. The CDR3 length is 14 residues. Looked up from germline, CDR1 is SGHDN and CDR2 is FVKESK. V shed 3 bases and J shed 1 base, with 9 bases lying between them. CDR3 loop: CASSHGYGNTEAFF. The CDR3 DNA is TGTGCCAGCAGCCATGGATATGGGAACACTGAAGCTTTCTTT.

The chain links TRBV5-6 to TRBJ2-7, with 7 bases fitting TRBD1. CDR1 and CDR2 (germline): SGHDT, YYEEEE. The CDR3 totals 14 residues. V lost 0 bases and J lost 3; bases outside the gene matches: 3. The CDR3 here is CASSLGDSVYEQYF. The CDR3 coding sequence is TGTGCCAGCAGCTTGGGGGACAGCGTCTACGAGCAGTACTTC. Full variable domain (outside the CDR3, taken from reference TRBV5-6 and TRBJ2-7): DAGVTQSPTHLIKTRGQQVTLRCSPKSGHDTVSWYQQALGQGPQFIFQYYEEEERQRGNFPDRFSGHQFPNYSSELNVNALLLGDSALYLCASSLGDSVYEQYFGPGTRLTVT.

This clone has only one observation. The chain employs TRBV4-1 and TRBJ1-2; no definite D call. CDR3 length: 15 amino acids. Looked up from germline, CDR1 is MGHRA and CDR2 is YSYEKL. V was shortened by 0 bases and J by 2 bases, with 10 bases between the two germline ends. The CDR3 here is CASSQDLTVNYGYTF. The CDR3 nucleotides read TGCGCCAGCAGCCAAGATCTTACGGTAAACTATGGCTACACCTTC.

V is TRBV7-9 and J is TRBJ1-3; D might be TRBD1 (6 bases). Germline CDR1 and CDR2: SEHNR and FQNEAQ (reference sequence). The length of the CDR3 is 15 residues. Trimming cost V 0 bases and J 4 bases, with 10 bases left between them. Here the CDR3 reads CASSLATGRGNTIYF. DNA for the CDR3: TGTGCCAGCAGCTTAGCAACAGGGCGGGGAAACACCATATATTTT.

This chain links TRBV5-5 with TRBJ1-1; D is unresolved. V lost 2 bases and J lost 1, with 6 bases in between. The CDR3 spans 13 residues. CDR1 is SGHKS and CDR2 is YYEKEE in the germline V gene (reference sequence). As DNA, the CDR3 is TGTGCCAGCAGCTTTCTCCCGAACACTGAAGCTTTCTTT. Amino acids: CASSFLPNTEAFF.

The chain uses TRBV18 and TRBJ1-1, with D maybe TRBD1 (6 bases). The germline CDR1 and CDR2 sequences are KGHSH and LQKENI. CDR3 length equals 15 residues. V was trimmed by 2 bases and J by 2 bases, leaving 12 bases between them. CDR3 sequence reads: CASSPRDRTNTEAFF. In nucleotides, the CDR3 is TGTGCCAGCTCACCAAGAGACAGGACCAACACTGAAGCTTTCTTT.

V usage is TRBV15 and J usage is TRBJ1-2, with D possibly being TRBD1 (5 bases). The ends were cut back, 5 bases at V and 3 bases at J, with 16 bases in the middle. The CDR3 contains 15 residues. Per germline, CDR1 LNHNV and CDR2 YYDKDF (reference sequence). The CDR3 nucleotides read TGTGCCACCAGCCGGGGACGGTCTTCGGACTATGGCTACACCTTC. Amino acid sequence: CATSRGRSSDYGYTF.

The V and J genes are TRBV5-1 and TRBJ1-4; D unresolved. V gave up 0 bases and J gave up 10 bases, with 16 bases separating them. Germline values: CDR1 SGHRS, CDR2 YFSETQ. The CDR3 loop spans 15 amino acids. DNA for the CDR3: TGCGCCAGCAGCTTGGGAGACGCCGGCGAGGGAAAACTGTTTTTT. It yields the protein CASSLGDAGEGKLFF. The variable domain in full, with the rest retrieved from reference TRBV5-1 and TRBJ1-4, is KAGVTQTPRYLIKTRGQQVTLSCSPISGHRSVSWYQQTPGQGLQFLFEYFSETQRNKGNFPGRFSGRQFSNSRSEMNVSTLELGDSALYLCASSLGDAGEGKLFFGSGTQLSVL.

The chain uses TRBV10-3 and TRBJ1-1; possible D gene TRBD1, 5 bases. The CDR3 loop spans 13 amino acids. CDR1 is ENHRY and CDR2 is SYGVKD in the germline V gene. V lost 2 bases and J 6 bases, leaving 10 bases between the germline ends. The CDR3 nucleotides read TGTGCCATCAGTGAGCGGGGCGAACCTGAAGCTTTCTTT. Translating it yields CAISERGEPEAFF.